The next 17 T cell receptor beta chains were all read from a single sample in a study of radiotherapy plus CTLA-4 blockade in lung cancer. The protocol was immunoSEQ multiplex PCR, while the TCRdb copy is restricted to in-frame clones and leaves out a portion. The sample contains over 100,000 clones, more than 80% of which appear only once. Here the sequenced sample was peripheral blood, taken from a patient treated with radiotherapy plus ipilimumab. These receptor sequences come from a human donor with non-small cell lung cancer that progressed on radiotherapy plus ipilimumab.

The rearrangement joins TRBV28 to TRBJ2-5; TRBD2 might be the D (6 bases). V lost 5 bases, J lost 6 bases, and 10 bases lay in between. Germline V gene data show CDR1 as MDHEN and CDR2 as SYDVKM. This CDR3 has 12 amino acids. CDR3 amino acids: CASSRETKTQYF. The CDR3 nucleotides read TGTGCCAGCAGTCGGGAGACTAAGACCCAGTACTTC.

The chain joins TRBV19 to TRBJ1-2; TRBD1 matches 12 bases. V was clipped by 4 bases and J by 4 bases; unmatched bases: 7. The CDR3 runs 16 residues. Looked up from germline, CDR1 is LNHDA and CDR2 is SQIVND (reference sequence). The CDR3: CASSSRDRGRGYGYTF. In DNA form, the CDR3 reads TGTGCCAGTAGTAGCCGGGACAGGGGGCGCGGCTATGGCTACACCTTC.

V and J are TRBV2 and TRBJ1-1, with a tentative D call TRBD1 (6 bases). The CDR3 length is 13 residues. The ends were cut back, 4 bases at V and 4 bases at J, with 10 bases in the middle. The germline V gene has CDR1 SNHLY and CDR2 FYNNEI. The CDR3 nucleotides read TGTGCCAGCAGTGGCAAGGGGGGCACTGAAGCTTTCTTT. Translated: CASSGKGGTEAFF.

The chain couples TRBV5-1 to TRBJ1-1; a weak D match, TRBD1 (6 bases). The germline V gene has CDR1 SGHRS and CDR2 YFSETQ. The CDR3 is 15 residues long. V was cut by 3 bases and J by 0 bases, with 12 bases left in between. DNA of the CDR3: TGCGCCAGCAGCTGGGGACATCAAATGAACACTGAAGCTTTCTTT. This translates into CASSWGHQMNTEAFF.

The chain uses TRBV9 and TRBJ2-2; 7 nucleotides agree with TRBD1. Trimming cost V 0 bases and J 6 bases; bases outside gene matches: 5. The CDR3 contains 15 residues. Germline CDR1 is SGDLS and CDR2 is YYNGEE. CDR3 DNA: TGTGCCAGCAGCGTAGTGGGGACAGCCCCCGGGGAGCTGTTTTTT. Translation gives CASSVVGTAPGELFF.

In its sample, this clone was seen a few times. The V gene is TRBV2, the J gene TRBJ1-4; perhaps TRBD1 as D (5 bases). CDR3 length equals 15 residues. Trimming took off 0 bases at V and 14 bases at J, with 19 bases between the two ends. CDR1 and CDR2 (germline): SNHLY, FYNNEI. This chain's CDR3 is CASSEAVSGPAWLFF. The CDR3 nucleotides read TGTGCCAGCAGTGAAGCGGTTTCAGGGCCCGCCTGGCTGTTTTTT.

CDR3 nucleotides: TGTGCCAGCAGCTTGGTGTCGAACACTGAAGCTTTCTTT. The encoded protein is CASSLVSNTEAFF. The chain employs TRBV5-6 and TRBJ1-1; no reliable D call. This CDR3 is built from 13 residues. Germline V lookup: CDR1 SGHDT, CDR2 YYEEEE. Trimming stripped 0 bases from V and 1 base from J, with 4 bases between.

The V call is TRBV19, the J call TRBJ2-5, with 9 bases lining up with TRBD2. The V segment lost 9 bases and the J segment 0 bases; nucleotides outside the gene matches: 5. Germline V gene sequence: CDR1 LNHDA, CDR2 SQIVND (reference sequence). The CDR3 contains 14 residues. The CDR3, as DNA: TGTGCCAGCCCCCCTAGCGGGGACCAAGAGACCCAGTACTTC. It specifies CASPPSGDQETQYF.

The chain uses TRBV6-6 and TRBJ2-7; a possible D gene is TRBD2 (5 bases). Germline V lookup: CDR1 MNHNY, CDR2 SVGAGI (reference sequence). Trimming removed 6 bases from V and 1 base from J, with 10 bases in between. The CDR3 extends over 13 amino acids. The CDR3 DNA is TGTGCCAGCAGCCCACTAGGGTCCTACGAGCAGTACTTC. It yields the protein CASSPLGSYEQYF.

This chain uses TRBV5-1 with TRBJ2-2; D is uncertain. Germline CDR1 SGHRS, CDR2 YFSETQ. The CDR3 extends over 13 amino acids. Trimming stripped 0 bases from V and 6 bases from J, with 6 bases between. CDR3 in amino acids: CASSLGSAGELFF. DNA of the CDR3: TGCGCCAGCAGCTTGGGAAGCGCCGGGGAGCTGTTTTTT. Together with reference TRBV5-1 and TRBJ2-2, the CDR3 gives the full variable domain: KAGVTQTPRYLIKTRGQQVTLSCSPISGHRSVSWYQQTPGQGLQFLFEYFSETQRNKGNFPGRFSGRQFSNSRSEMNVSTLELGDSALYLCASSLGSAGELFFGEGSRLTVL.

This rearrangement joins TRBV2 to TRBJ1-2, with D possibly being TRBD1 (5 bases). Trimming left V 4 bases short and J 3 bases short, with 9 bases between. Looked up from germline, CDR1 is SNHLY and CDR2 is FYNNEI. CDR3 size: 13 residues. The CDR3 nucleotides are TGTGCCAGCAGTGGAGGGGTTGACTATGGCTACACCTTC. Its translation: CASSGGVDYGYTF. The whole variable domain, filled in from reference TRBV2 and TRBJ1-2, reads EPEVTQTPSHQVTQMGQEVILRCVPISNHLYFYWYRQILGQKVEFLVSFYNNEISEKSEIFDDQFSVERPDGSNFTLKIRSTKLEDSAMYFCASSGGVDYGYTFGSGTRLTVV.

The chain couples TRBV29-1 to TRBJ2-1; D is undetermined. Germline-derived CDR1 and CDR2 are SQVTM and ANQGSEA. V lost 4 bases to trimming and J lost 3 bases, with 16 bases between them. CDR3 length equals 15 residues. The CDR3 region is CSVVGGLGGYNEQFF. The CDR3 DNA sequence: TGCAGCGTTGTGGGCGGATTGGGCGGCTACAATGAGCAGTTCTTC.

This CDR3 reads CASSWGQRFSLDSYNEQFF. The CDR3 DNA follows: TGTGCCAGCAGCTGGGGTCAGCGGTTTTCCCTTGACTCCTACAATGAGCAGTTCTTC. This chain uses TRBV5-6 with TRBJ2-1, with D perhaps matching TRBD2 (5 bases). The germline gives CDR1 SGHDT, CDR2 YYEEEE. This CDR3 is 19 amino acids long. Trimming left V 3 bases short and J 0 bases short, with 22 bases between.

This sequence joins TRBV4-1 and TRBJ2-1; possibly TRBD1 for D (6 bases). Germline V lookup: CDR1 MGHRA, CDR2 YSYEKL. This CDR3 spans 15 amino acids. V lost 4 bases and J lost 7, with 17 bases in between. The chain's CDR3 is CASSPPRAGANEQFF. The CDR3 region has the DNA TGCGCCAGCAGCCCACCCCGGGCAGGGGCAAATGAGCAGTTCTTC.

V gene TRBV5-1 combines with J gene TRBJ2-6; D is uncertain. Germline V gene data show CDR1 as SGHRS and CDR2 as YFSETQ. The CDR3 is 15 residues long. Trimming cost V 3 bases and J 0 bases, with 7 bases left between them. CDR3 sequence (DNA): TGCGCCAGCAGCTGGGAAAACTCTGGGGCCAACGTCCTGACTTTC. Translation gives CASSWENSGANVLTF.

The chain carries TRBV5-1 and TRBJ2-3; 8 nucleotides align to TRBD2. The junction had 7 bases not matched to a gene; V was cut back by 4 bases and J by 0 bases. Germline V gene data show CDR1 as SGHRS and CDR2 as YFSETQ. The CDR3 totals 16 residues. The CDR3 loop is CASSPGPSGSTDTQYF. The CDR3 DNA sequence: TGCGCCAGCAGCCCGGGCCCTAGCGGGAGCACAGATACGCAGTATTTT.

This clone was found once. V usage is TRBV19 and J usage is TRBJ2-2, with 7 bases aligning to TRBD1. With V trimmed by 6 bases and J by 2 bases, 6 bases remained unmatched. This CDR3 has 15 residues. Germline loops: CDR1 LNHDA, CDR2 SQIVND (reference sequence). CDR3: CASSTTGANTGELFF. The CDR3 DNA reads TGTGCCAGTAGCACAACAGGGGCAAACACCGGGGAGCTGTTTTTT. Supplemented by reference TRBV19 and TRBJ2-2, the full variable domain reads DGGITQSPKYLFRKEGQNVTLSCEQNLNHDAMYWYRQDPGQGLRLIYYSQIVNDFQKGDIAEGYSVSREKKESFPLTVTSAQKNPTAFYLCASSTTGANTGELFFGEGSRLTVL.